This T cell receptor (beta chain) was captured in a study of Ad26.COV2.S vaccination and SARS-CoV-2 variants. As for the study in general: Recipients of Ad26.COV2.S got it intramuscularly, once or twice 56 days apart.

Study results and limitations: It was vaccine recipients, not placebo recipients, who had the higher spike-specific TCR breadth.

The method was immunoSEQ multiplex PCR; TCRdb's version includes in-frame clones alone and lacks a portion of them. This table has 300,000 to 350,000 clones, 88% appearing once. Treatment indicated: 15 to 20 received Ad26.COV2.S at low or high dose, single or two shots; roughly 5 received placebo; per-sample allocation not given. Collection of the samples took place on day 63 after the first injection of vaccine or placebo. In Boston, the donor was an adult between 18-55 years of age. For this clone: Its antigen is undetermined.

CDR3 length equals 14 residues. V lost 4 bases, J lost 7 bases, and 14 bases lay in between. Germline V gives CDR1 SGDLS, CDR2 YYNGEE. The source is a person aged 18 to 59 who received the Ad26.COV2.S COVID-19 vaccine or a placebo. The chain carries TRBV9 and TRBJ2-2, with D perhaps TRBD2 (5 bases). The sample in question was peripheral blood, obtained in a trial of Ad26.COV2.S vaccine versus placebo. In DNA form, the CDR3 reads TGTGCCAGCAGCTCAGTGAGGGCTGGCGGGGAGCTGTTTTTT. Translated, it gives CASSSVRAGGELFF.